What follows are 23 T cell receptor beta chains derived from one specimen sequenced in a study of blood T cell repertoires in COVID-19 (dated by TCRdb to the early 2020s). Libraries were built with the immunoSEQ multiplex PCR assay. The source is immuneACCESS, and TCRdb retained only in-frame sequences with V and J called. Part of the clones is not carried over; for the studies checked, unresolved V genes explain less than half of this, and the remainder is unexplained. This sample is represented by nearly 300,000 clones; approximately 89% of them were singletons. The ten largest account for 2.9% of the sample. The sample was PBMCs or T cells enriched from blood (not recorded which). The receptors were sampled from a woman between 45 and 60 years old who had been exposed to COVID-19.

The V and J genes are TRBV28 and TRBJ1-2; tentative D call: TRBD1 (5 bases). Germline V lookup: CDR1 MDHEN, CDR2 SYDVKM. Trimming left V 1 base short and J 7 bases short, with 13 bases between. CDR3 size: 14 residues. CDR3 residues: CASSLSGHLGGYTF. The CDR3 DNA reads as TGTGCCAGCAGTTTATCAGGGCATCTTGGTGGCTACACCTTC.

The CDR3 spells CASSAGQSSYNEQFF. The CDR3, as DNA: TGTGCCAGCAGTGCGGGACAGAGCTCCTACAATGAGCAGTTCTTC. The chain has TRBV25-1 and TRBJ2-1, with 7 bases identical to TRBD1. Germline V CDR1 and CDR2: MGHDK, SYGVNS. The V and J ends lost 4 bases and 0 bases, in that order; junction bases with no gene match: 3. This CDR3 contains 15 residues.

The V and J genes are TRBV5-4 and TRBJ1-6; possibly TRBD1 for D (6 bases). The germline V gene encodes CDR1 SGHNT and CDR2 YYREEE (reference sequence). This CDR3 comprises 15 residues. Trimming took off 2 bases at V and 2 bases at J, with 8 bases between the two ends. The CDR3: CASSFGGAYNSPLHF. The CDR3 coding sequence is TGTGCCAGCAGCTTTGGGGGCGCCTATAATTCACCCCTCCACTTT.

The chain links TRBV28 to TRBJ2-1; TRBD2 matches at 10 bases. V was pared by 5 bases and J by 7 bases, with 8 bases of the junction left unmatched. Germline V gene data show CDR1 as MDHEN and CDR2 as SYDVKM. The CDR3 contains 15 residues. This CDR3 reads CASSLGASGGNEQFF. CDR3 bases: TGTGCCAGCAGTCTGGGGGCTAGCGGGGGAAATGAGCAGTTCTTC.

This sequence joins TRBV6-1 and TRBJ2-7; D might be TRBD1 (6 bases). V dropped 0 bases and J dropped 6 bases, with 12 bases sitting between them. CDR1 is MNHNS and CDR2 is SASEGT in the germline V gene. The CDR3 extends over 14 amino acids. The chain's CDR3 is CASSEAGNRAEQYF. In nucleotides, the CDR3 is TGTGCCAGCAGTGAAGCCGGTAACAGGGCCGAGCAGTACTTC.

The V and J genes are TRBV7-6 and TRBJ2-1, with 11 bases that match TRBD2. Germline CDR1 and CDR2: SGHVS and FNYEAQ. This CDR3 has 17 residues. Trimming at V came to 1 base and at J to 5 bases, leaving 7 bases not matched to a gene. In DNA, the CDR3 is TGTGCCAGCAGCTTAGTCGAGGCTAGCGGGGGGAACAATGAGCAGTTCTTC. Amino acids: CASSLVEASGGNNEQFF.

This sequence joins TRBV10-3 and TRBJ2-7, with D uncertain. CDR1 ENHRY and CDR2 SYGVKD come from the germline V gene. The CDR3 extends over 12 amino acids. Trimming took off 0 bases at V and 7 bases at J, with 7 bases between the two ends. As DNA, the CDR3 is TGTGCCATCAGTGAGTCGTCCGGGGAGCAGTACTTC. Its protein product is CAISESSGEQYF.

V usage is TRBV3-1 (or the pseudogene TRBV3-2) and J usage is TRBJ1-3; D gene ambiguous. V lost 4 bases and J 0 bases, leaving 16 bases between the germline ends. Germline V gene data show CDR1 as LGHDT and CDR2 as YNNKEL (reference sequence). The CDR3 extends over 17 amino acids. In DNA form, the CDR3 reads TGTGCCAGCAGCCCGGCCGGTGGGCCAAGCTCTGGAAACACCATATATTTT. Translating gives CASSPAGGPSSGNTIYF.

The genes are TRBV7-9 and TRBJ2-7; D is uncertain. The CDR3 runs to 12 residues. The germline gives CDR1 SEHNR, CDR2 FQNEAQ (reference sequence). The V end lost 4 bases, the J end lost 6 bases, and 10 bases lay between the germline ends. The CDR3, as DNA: TGTGCCAGCAGCTCACCCCCCGGCGAGCAGTACTTC. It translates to CASSSPPGEQYF.

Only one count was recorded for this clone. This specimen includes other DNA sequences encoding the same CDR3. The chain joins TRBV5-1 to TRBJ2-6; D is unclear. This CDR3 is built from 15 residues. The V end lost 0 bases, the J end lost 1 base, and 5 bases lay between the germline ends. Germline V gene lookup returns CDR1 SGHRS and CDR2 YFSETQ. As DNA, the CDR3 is TGCGCCAGCAGCTTGGTGGCATCTGGGGCCAACGTCCTGACTTTC. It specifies CASSLVASGANVLTF.

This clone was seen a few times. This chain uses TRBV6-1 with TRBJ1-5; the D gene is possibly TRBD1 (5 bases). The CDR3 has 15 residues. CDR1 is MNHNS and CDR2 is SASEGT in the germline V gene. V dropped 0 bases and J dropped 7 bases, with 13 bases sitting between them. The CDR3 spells CASSEARPGGQPQHF. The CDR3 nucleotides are TGTGCCAGCAGTGAAGCACGGCCCGGGGGGCAGCCCCAGCATTTT.

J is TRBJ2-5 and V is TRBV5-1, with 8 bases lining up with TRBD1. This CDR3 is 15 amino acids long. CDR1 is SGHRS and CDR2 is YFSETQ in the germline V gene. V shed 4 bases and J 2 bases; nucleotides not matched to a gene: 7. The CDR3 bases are TGCGCCAGCAGCAGGGACAGGCCGGATCAAGAGACCCAGTACTTC. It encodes CASSRDRPDQETQYF.

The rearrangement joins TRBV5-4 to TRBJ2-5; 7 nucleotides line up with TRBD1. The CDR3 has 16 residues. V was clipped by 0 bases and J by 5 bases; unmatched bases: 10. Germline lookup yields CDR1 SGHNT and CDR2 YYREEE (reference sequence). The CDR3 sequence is CASSLVEGALWETQYF. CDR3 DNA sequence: TGTGCCAGCAGCTTGGTTGAGGGGGCGCTTTGGGAGACCCAGTACTTC.

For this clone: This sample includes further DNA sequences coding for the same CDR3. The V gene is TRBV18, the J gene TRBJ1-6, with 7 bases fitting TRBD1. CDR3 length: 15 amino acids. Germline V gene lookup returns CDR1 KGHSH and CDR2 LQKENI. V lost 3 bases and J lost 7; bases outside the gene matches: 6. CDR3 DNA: TGTGCCAGCTCACCGTTGGGGACAGTGAATTCACCCCTCCACTTT. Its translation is CASSPLGTVNSPLHF.

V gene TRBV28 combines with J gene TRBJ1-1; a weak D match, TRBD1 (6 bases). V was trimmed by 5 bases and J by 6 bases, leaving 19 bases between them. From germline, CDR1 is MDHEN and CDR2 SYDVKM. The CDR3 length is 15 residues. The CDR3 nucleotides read TGTGCCAGCAGTCCGCAGGGGTGGGTAAAGGCTGAAGCTTTCTTT. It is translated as CASSPQGWVKAEAFF.

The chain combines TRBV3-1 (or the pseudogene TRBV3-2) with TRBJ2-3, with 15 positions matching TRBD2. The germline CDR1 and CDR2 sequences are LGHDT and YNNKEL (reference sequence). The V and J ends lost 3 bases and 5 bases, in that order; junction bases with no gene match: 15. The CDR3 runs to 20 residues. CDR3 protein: CASSHIGTSGGTKGGDTQYF. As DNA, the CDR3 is TGTGCCAGCAGCCATATAGGGACTAGCGGGGGGACCAAGGGTGGAGATACGCAGTATTTT.

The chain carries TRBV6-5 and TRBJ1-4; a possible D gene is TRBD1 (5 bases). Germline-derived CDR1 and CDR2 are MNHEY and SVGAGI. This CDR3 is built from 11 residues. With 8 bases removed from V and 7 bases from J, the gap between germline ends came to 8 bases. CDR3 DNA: TGTGCCAGCGGGGGGGGTGAAAAACTGTTTTTT. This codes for CASGGGEKLFF.

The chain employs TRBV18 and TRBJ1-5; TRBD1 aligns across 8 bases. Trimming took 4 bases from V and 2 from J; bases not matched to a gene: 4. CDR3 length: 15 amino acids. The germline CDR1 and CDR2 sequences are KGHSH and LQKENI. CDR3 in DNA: TGTGCCAGCTCACGCACGGGACAGGGCAATCAGCCCCAGCATTTT. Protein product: CASSRTGQGNQPQHF.

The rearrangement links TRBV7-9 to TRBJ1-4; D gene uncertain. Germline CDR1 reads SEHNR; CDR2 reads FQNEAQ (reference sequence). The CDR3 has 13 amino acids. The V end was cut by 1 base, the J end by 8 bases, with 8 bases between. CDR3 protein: CASSLGEVEKLFF. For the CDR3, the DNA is TGTGCCAGCAGCTTAGGGGAGGTAGAAAAACTGTTTTTT. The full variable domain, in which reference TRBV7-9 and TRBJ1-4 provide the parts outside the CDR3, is DTGVSQNPRHKITKRGQNVTFRCDPISEHNRLYWYRQTLGQGPEFLTYFQNEAQLEKSRLLSDRFSAERPKGSFSTLEIQRTEQGDSAMYLCASSLGEVEKLFFGSGTQLSVL.

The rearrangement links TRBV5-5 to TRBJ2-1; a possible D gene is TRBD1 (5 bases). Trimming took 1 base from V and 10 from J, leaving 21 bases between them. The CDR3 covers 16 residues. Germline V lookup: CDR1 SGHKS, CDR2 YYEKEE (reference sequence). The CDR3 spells CASSLSQVAGNSEQFF. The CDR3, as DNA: TGTGCCAGCAGCTTGTCGCAAGTGGCAGGGAACAGCGAGCAGTTCTTC.

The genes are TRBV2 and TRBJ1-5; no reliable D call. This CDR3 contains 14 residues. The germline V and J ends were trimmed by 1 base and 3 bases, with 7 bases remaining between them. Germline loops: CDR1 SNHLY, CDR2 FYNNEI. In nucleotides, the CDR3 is TGTGCCAGCAGTGAAGGGCACGCCAATCAGCCCCAGCATTTT. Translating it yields CASSEGHANQPQHF.

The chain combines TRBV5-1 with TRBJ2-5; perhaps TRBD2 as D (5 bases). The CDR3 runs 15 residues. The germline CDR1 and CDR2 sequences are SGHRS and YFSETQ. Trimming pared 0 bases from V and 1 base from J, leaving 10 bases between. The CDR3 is CASSLAAGIQETQYF. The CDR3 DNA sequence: TGCGCCAGCAGCTTGGCTGCGGGTATCCAAGAGACCCAGTACTTC.

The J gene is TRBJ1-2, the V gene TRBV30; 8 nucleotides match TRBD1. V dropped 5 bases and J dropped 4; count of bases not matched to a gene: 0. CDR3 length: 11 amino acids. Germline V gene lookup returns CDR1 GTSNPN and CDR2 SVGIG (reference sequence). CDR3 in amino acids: CAWGQGYGYTF. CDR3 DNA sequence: TGTGCCTGGGGACAGGGCTATGGCTACACCTTC.